This T cell receptor (beta chain) was obtained from a study of T-cell reconstitution after alpha-beta-depleted transplantation in children. A TCRbeta library incorporating unique molecular identifiers was prepared. From the PCR reads, TCRdb called clonotypes with MiXCR, one entry per CDR3 protein. The sample yields about 690,000 distinct CDR3 sequences, about 15% seen once. The source of this sequence is a human donor who donated a stem cell graft to a child with acute myeloid leukemia. The material sequenced was PBMCs from the stem cell graft donor, taken from the stem cell graft.

The CDR3 nucleotides are TGTGCCAGCAGTTTCCTCTGGGAGAGATGGAGTGGACAAGAGACCCAGTACTTC. Translated: CASSFLWERWSGQETQYF. This chain links TRBV28 with TRBJ2-5, with D maybe TRBD2 (5 bases). The CDR3 has 18 residues. V was trimmed by 3 bases and J by 2 bases, leaving 22 bases between them. The V gene's germline CDR1 is MDHEN and CDR2 SYDVKM.